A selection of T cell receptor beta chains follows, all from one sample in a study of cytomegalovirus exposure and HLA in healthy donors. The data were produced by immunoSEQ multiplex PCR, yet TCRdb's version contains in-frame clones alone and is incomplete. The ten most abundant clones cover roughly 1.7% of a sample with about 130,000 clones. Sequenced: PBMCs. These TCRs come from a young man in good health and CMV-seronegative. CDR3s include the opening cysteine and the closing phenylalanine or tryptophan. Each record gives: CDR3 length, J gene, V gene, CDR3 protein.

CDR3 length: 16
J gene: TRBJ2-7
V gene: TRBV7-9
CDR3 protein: CASSSVTGGAGYEQYF

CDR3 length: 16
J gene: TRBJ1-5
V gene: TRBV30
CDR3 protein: CAWSPWGKSSNQPQHF

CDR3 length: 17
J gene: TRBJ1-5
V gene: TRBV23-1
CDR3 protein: CASSRGQGPSSNQPQHF

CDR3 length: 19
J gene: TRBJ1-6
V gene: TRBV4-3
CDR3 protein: CASSQDLNTGLSYNSPLHF

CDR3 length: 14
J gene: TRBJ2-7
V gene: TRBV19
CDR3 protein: CASVDYQGAGEQYF

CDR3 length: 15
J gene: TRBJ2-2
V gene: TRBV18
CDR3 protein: CASSPNRVGTGELFF

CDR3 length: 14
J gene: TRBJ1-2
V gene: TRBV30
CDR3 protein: CAWKSYTAYYGYTF

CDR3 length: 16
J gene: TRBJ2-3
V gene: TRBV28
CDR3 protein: CASSPAGLAGTHTQYF

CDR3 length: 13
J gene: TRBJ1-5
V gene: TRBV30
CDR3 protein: CAWSVQVDQPQHF

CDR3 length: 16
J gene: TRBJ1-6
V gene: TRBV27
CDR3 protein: CASGTLGTDYNSPLHF

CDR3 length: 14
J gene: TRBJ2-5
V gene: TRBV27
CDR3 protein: CASRNLASQETQYF

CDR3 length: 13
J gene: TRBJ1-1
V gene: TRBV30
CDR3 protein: CAWSNFPPRGAFF

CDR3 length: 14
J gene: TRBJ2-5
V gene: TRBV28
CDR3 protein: CASSPTGGQETQYF

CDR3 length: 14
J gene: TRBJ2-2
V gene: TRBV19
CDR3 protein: CASRGAVNTGELFF

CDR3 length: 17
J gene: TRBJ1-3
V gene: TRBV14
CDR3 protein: CASSQEAGRVNGNTIYF

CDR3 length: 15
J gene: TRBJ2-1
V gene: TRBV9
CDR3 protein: CASSVVSGSKNEQFF

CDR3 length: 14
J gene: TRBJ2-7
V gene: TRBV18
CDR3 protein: CASSIRTDGYEQYF

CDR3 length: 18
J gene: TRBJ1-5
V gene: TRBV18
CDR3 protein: CASSSTYPLGGDRQPQHF

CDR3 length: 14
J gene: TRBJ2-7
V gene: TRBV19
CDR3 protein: CASSIGTGSNEQYF

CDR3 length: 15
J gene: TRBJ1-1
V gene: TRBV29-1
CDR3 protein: CSAYGGTGDGTEAFF